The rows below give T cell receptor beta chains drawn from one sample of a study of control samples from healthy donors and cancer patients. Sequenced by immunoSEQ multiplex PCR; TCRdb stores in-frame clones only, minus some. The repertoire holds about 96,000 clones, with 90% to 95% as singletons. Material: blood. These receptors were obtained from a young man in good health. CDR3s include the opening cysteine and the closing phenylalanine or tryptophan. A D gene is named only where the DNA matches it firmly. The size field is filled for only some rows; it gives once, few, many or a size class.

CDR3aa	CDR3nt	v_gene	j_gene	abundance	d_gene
CASSFRGAGEPQHF	TGTGCCAGCAGTTTCCGGGGGGCCGGGGAGCCCCAGCATTTT	TRBV27	TRBJ1-5	NA	NA
CASSQDWQGAYGYTF	TGCGCCAGCAGCCAAGATTGGCAGGGTGCCTATGGCTACACCTTC	TRBV4-3	TRBJ1-2	NA	NA
CASSVGVDSGRTDTQYF	TGTGCCAGCAGCGTAGGTGTCGATAGCGGACGCACAGATACGCAGTATTTT	TRBV9	TRBJ2-3	NA	NA
CASSWGTGGSPTKGGGYTF	TGTGCCAGCAGTTGGGGCACCGGTGGGTCCCCGACCAAGGGAGGTGGCTACACCTTC	TRBV27	TRBJ1-2	NA	NA
CASSPGRGNTEAFF	TGTGCCAGCAGCCCGGGACGTGGGAACACTGAAGCTTTCTTT	TRBV7-9	TRBJ1-1	NA	NA
CASSPRLATDTQYF	TGTGCCAGCAGCCCTCGACTAGCCACAGATACGCAGTATTTT	TRBV7-2	TRBJ2-3	NA	TRBD2
CASSPPTDYEQYF	TGTGCCAGCTCACCACCGACGGACTACGAGCAGTACTTC	TRBV18	TRBJ2-7	NA	NA
CAISEGRGGQPQHF	TGTGCCATCAGTGAAGGAAGGGGGGGCCAGCCCCAGCATTTT	TRBV10-3	TRBJ1-5	NA	NA
CASSPRQVQETQYF	TGCGCCAGCAGTCCCCGACAGGTACAAGAGACCCAGTACTTC	TRBV4-1	TRBJ2-5	NA	NA
CASSYAGSDSPLHF	TGTGCCAGCAGTTATGCAGGGAGCGATTCACCCCTCCACTTT	TRBV6-2/TRBV6-3	TRBJ1-6	NA	NA
CASSLLSGGATYNEQFF	TGTGCCAGCAGCTTACTTAGCGGGGGGGCCACCTACAATGAGCAGTTCTTC	TRBV7-2	TRBJ2-1	NA	TRBD2
CASSAGTSWANEKLFF	TGTGCCAGCAGTGCGGGGACGAGTTGGGCTAATGAAAAACTGTTTTTT	TRBV2	TRBJ1-4	once	NA
CATSRLSTDTQYF	TGTGCCACCAGCCGACTAAGCACAGATACGCAGTATTTT	TRBV15	TRBJ2-3	NA	NA
CASSLQGPFPGNTIYF	TGTGCCAGCAGCTTACAGGGTCCCTTCCCTGGAAACACCATATATTTT	TRBV7-2	TRBJ1-3	once	NA
CASGTSVAYEQYF	TGTGCCAGCGGGACTAGCGTTGCCTACGAGCAGTACTTC	TRBV27	TRBJ2-7	NA	TRBD2
CASSSRTSSPPGEQYF	TGTGCCAGTAGTTCAAGGACTAGCTCTCCTCCGGGTGAGCAGTACTTC	TRBV19	TRBJ2-7	NA	TRBD2
CASQGGGTDTQYF	TGTGCCAGCCAGGGAGGGGGCACAGATACGCAGTATTTT	TRBV6-5	TRBJ2-3	NA	TRBD2
CASSQGTDANYGYTF	TGTGCCAGCAGCCAAGGGACAGACGCGAACTATGGCTACACCTTC	TRBV4-2	TRBJ1-2	NA	NA
CAISEGHSGAPLHF	TGTGCCATCAGTGAAGGCCACAGCGGCGCACCCCTCCACTTT	TRBV10-3	TRBJ1-6	NA	NA
CASSPDRGQETQYF	TGTGCCAGCAGCCCGGACAGGGGCCAAGAGACCCAGTACTTC	TRBV2	TRBJ2-5	NA	TRBD1
CASTPPGPRNTEAFF	TGTGCCAGCACCCCACCGGGACCGCGGAACACTGAAGCTTTCTTT	TRBV7-9	TRBJ1-1	NA	NA
CASSPSRGGPDYGYTF	TGCGCCAGCAGCCCGTCGAGGGGCGGACCGGACTATGGCTACACCTTC	TRBV5-1	TRBJ1-2	NA	NA
CASSQLPSGPNTGELFF	TGCGCCAGCAGCCAATTACCTAGCGGTCCCAACACCGGGGAGCTGTTTTTT	TRBV4-3	TRBJ2-2	NA	TRBD2
CASTRIREGGYTF	TGTGCCAGCACCCGGATCAGGGAAGGTGGCTACACCTTC	TRBV7-2	TRBJ1-2	NA	NA
CASTAEGRYNEQFF	TGTGCCAGCACGGCGGAGGGGAGATACAATGAGCAGTTCTTC	TRBV6-5	TRBJ2-1	NA	NA
CASSIGGVYNEQFF	TGTGCCAGCAGTATCGGCGGCGTTTACAATGAGCAGTTCTTC	TRBV11-2	TRBJ2-1	NA	NA
CASSLDVQGGGITEAFF	TGTGCCAGCAGCTTGGATGTGCAGGGCGGGGGAATCACTGAAGCTTTCTTT	TRBV5-5	TRBJ1-1	few	NA
CATQQGHRANTGELFF	TGTGCCACTCAGCAAGGTCACAGGGCGAACACCGGGGAGCTGTTTTTT	TRBV27	TRBJ2-2	NA	NA
CASSPTLQATHGYTF	TGTGCCAGCAGTCCCACGTTACAGGCTACACATGGCTACACCTTC	TRBV6-5	TRBJ1-2	once	NA
CASSSLRGTYGYTF	TGTGCCAGCAGCTCGCTTAGGGGCACCTATGGCTACACCTTC	TRBV11-2	TRBJ1-2	NA	NA
CASRINSNTEAFF	TGTGCCAGTAGGATAAACAGTAACACTGAAGCTTTCTTT	TRBV19	TRBJ1-1	NA	NA
CASSPQGIAEAFF	TGTGCCAGCAGTCCCCAGGGGATCGCTGAAGCTTTCTTT	TRBV12-3/TRBV12-4	TRBJ1-1	NA	NA
CASSNIVSYEQYF	TGCGCCAGCAGTAACATTGTCTCCTACGAGCAGTACTTC	TRBV10-1	TRBJ2-7	once	NA
CASSSPGTSGTEQFF	TGTGCCAGCAGTTCTCCCGGGACTAGCGGGACCGAGCAGTTCTTC	TRBV27	TRBJ2-1	NA	TRBD2
CASSFSGATEAFF	TGTGCCAGCTCATTCTCGGGGGCCACTGAAGCTTTCTTT	TRBV18	TRBJ1-1	NA	NA
CSASGQYLINEQFF	TGCAGTGCTAGTGGACAGTACTTAATCAATGAGCAGTTCTTC	TRBV20-1	TRBJ2-1	NA	NA
CASTMTFGQPQHF	TGTGCCAGCACCATGACATTTGGGCAGCCCCAGCATTTT	TRBV2	TRBJ1-5	once	NA
CASTTGHSPLHF	TGTGCCAGCACCACAGGACATTCACCCCTCCACTTT	TRBV14	TRBJ1-6	NA	NA
CASSSHEGAQGEQFF	TGTGCCAGCAGCTCTCACGAAGGGGCTCAAGGTGAGCAGTTCTTC	TRBV5-4	TRBJ2-1	NA	NA
CASSLGTDYGYTF	TGTGCCAGTAGTCTGGGGACGGACTATGGCTACACCTTC	TRBV19	TRBJ1-2	NA	NA
CASSSPSGRREDTQYF	TGTGCCAGCAGCTCCCCTAGCGGGAGAAGGGAAGATACGCAGTATTTT	TRBV7-2	TRBJ2-3	NA	TRBD2
CASRQAGVPGEQYF	TGTGCCAGTAGGCAAGCGGGAGTCCCTGGGGAGCAGTACTTC	TRBV19	TRBJ2-7	NA	TRBD2
CATSIRDIRTQYF	TGTGCCACCAGCATCCGGGACATCCGGACCCAGTACTTC	TRBV15	TRBJ2-5	NA	NA
CASSVGGRSSYNSPLHF	TGTGCCAGCAGCGTAGGGGGGAGGAGCTCCTATAATTCACCCCTCCACTTT	TRBV9	TRBJ1-6	NA	NA
CASSLGGLSGNTIYF	TGTGCCAGCAGCTTAGGAGGGCTAAGCGGAAACACCATATATTTT	TRBV7-2	TRBJ1-3	NA	NA
CSASISHGYTF	TGCAGTGCTAGTATCAGTCATGGCTACACCTTC	TRBV20-1	TRBJ1-2	NA	NA
CASSERSRGSTDTQYF	TGTGCCAGCAGCGAAAGAAGTCGCGGAAGCACAGATACGCAGTATTTT	TRBV7-6	TRBJ2-3	NA	NA
CASSPPGGPLSGYTF	TGTGCCAGCAGCCCCCCGGGGGGCCCATTGAGTGGCTACACCTTC	TRBV11-3	TRBJ1-2	NA	NA
CASSLSGDGGRYNYGYTF	TGTGCCAGCAGCTTAAGCGGCGATGGTGGCAGGTATAACTATGGCTACACCTTC	TRBV7-9	TRBJ1-2	once	NA
CASSEGTGGNSPLHF	TGTGCCAGCAGTGAAGGGACAGGGGGCAATTCACCCCTCCACTTT	TRBV25-1	TRBJ1-6	NA	TRBD1
CASSRGVGGPVGELFF	TGCGCCAGCAGCCGAGGGGTAGGAGGGCCTGTCGGGGAGCTGTTTTTT	TRBV4-1	TRBJ2-2	NA	NA
CASSYGPTYEQYF	TGTGCCAGCAGTTACGGACCGACCTACGAGCAGTACTTC	TRBV6-5	TRBJ2-7	NA	NA